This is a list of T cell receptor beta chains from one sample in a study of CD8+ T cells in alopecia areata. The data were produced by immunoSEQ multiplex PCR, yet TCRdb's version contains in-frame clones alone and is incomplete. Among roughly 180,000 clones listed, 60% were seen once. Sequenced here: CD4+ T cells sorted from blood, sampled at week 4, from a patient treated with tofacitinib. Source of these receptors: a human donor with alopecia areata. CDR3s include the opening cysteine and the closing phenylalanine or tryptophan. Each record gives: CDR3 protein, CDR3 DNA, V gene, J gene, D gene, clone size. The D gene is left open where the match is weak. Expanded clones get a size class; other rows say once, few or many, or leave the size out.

cdr3_aa: CATSRDAGYTDTQYF; cdr3_nt: TGTGCCACCAGCAGAGACGCGGGGTACACAGATACGCAGTATTTT; v_call: TRBV15; j_call: TRBJ2-3; d_call: -; clone_size: few
cdr3_aa: CASSLGNSGANVLTF; cdr3_nt: TGCGCCAGCAGCTTGGGGAACTCTGGGGCCAACGTCCTGACTTTC; v_call: TRBV5-1; j_call: TRBJ2-6; d_call: -; clone_size: -
cdr3_aa: CASSVSGRFYEQYF; cdr3_nt: TGTGCCAGTAGTGTCTCGGGACGGTTCTACGAGCAGTACTTC; v_call: TRBV19; j_call: TRBJ2-7; d_call: -; clone_size: few
cdr3_aa: CASSYSAPNTEAFF; cdr3_nt: TGTGCCAGCAGCTACAGCGCCCCCAACACTGAAGCTTTCTTT; v_call: TRBV7-9; j_call: TRBJ1-1; d_call: -; clone_size: -
cdr3_aa: CTIGQPYGYTF; cdr3_nt: TGCACCATCGGACAGCCTTATGGCTACACCTTC; v_call: TRBV20-1; j_call: TRBJ1-2; d_call: -; clone_size: -
cdr3_aa: CASSIRGDGETQYF; cdr3_nt: TGTGCCAGTAGTATTCGAGGGGATGGAGAGACCCAGTACTTC; v_call: TRBV19; j_call: TRBJ2-5; d_call: -; clone_size: -
cdr3_aa: CASSQGGSNQPQHF; cdr3_nt: TGTGCCAGCAGCCAGGGGGGTAGCAATCAGCCCCAGCATTTT; v_call: TRBV7-2; j_call: TRBJ1-5; d_call: TRBD1; clone_size: -
cdr3_aa: CAARTGNYGYTF; cdr3_nt: TGTGCCGCCCGGACAGGCAACTATGGCTACACCTTT; v_call: TRBV30; j_call: TRBJ1-2; d_call: TRBD1; clone_size: -
cdr3_aa: CASSLRAAGANVLTF; cdr3_nt: TGTGCCAGCAGCCTCCGCGCTGCTGGGGCCAACGTCCTGACTTTC; v_call: TRBV7-6; j_call: TRBJ2-6; d_call: -; clone_size: -
cdr3_aa: CASSQPTVQGSTNTEAFF; cdr3_nt: TGCGCCAGCAGTCAACCGACGGTACAGGGGTCAACCAACACTGAAGCTTTCTTT; v_call: TRBV23-1; j_call: TRBJ1-1; d_call: TRBD1; clone_size: -
cdr3_aa: CSVGVSRNTEAFF; cdr3_nt: TGCAGCGTGGGAGTTAGCAGGAACACTGAAGCTTTCTTT; v_call: TRBV29-1; j_call: TRBJ1-1; d_call: -; clone_size: -
cdr3_aa: CASSLGGEITEAFF; cdr3_nt: TGCGCCAGCAGCTTGGGCGGGGAGATCACTGAAGCTTTCTTT; v_call: TRBV5-1; j_call: TRBJ1-1; d_call: -; clone_size: once
cdr3_aa: CSVGDRVNYGYTF; cdr3_nt: TGCAGCGTTGGGGACAGGGTAAACTATGGCTACACCTTC; v_call: TRBV29-1; j_call: TRBJ1-2; d_call: TRBD1; clone_size: few
cdr3_aa: CASSEDSQYYGYTF; cdr3_nt: TGTGCCAGCAGTGAAGATAGTCAATACTATGGCTACACCTTC; v_call: TRBV25-1; j_call: TRBJ1-2; d_call: -; clone_size: -
cdr3_aa: CASGYKSSYEQYF; cdr3_nt: TGTGCCAGCGGATACAAGAGCTCCTACGAGCAGTACTTC; v_call: TRBV7-2; j_call: TRBJ2-7; d_call: -; clone_size: few
cdr3_aa: CSASQVQPQHF; cdr3_nt: TGCAGTGCTAGCCAGGTTCAGCCCCAGCATTTT; v_call: TRBV20-1; j_call: TRBJ1-5; d_call: -; clone_size: -
cdr3_aa: CSVAGEAGNTIYF; cdr3_nt: TGCAGCGTTGCCGGAGAGGCTGGAAACACCATATATTTT; v_call: TRBV29-1; j_call: TRBJ1-3; d_call: -; clone_size: -
cdr3_aa: CASSSGGAPGTDTQYF; cdr3_nt: TGTGCCAGCAGTAGCGGGGGAGCACCGGGCACAGATACGCAGTATTTT; v_call: TRBV2; j_call: TRBJ2-3; d_call: TRBD2; clone_size: -
cdr3_aa: CAISDTGLNYNEQFF; cdr3_nt: TGTGCCATCAGTGACACAGGACTTAACTACAATGAGCAGTTCTTC; v_call: TRBV10-3; j_call: TRBJ2-1; d_call: -; clone_size: -
cdr3_aa: CASSPGTMNTEAFF; cdr3_nt: TGTGCCAGCAGTCCGGGAACTATGAACACTGAAGCTTTCTTT; v_call: TRBV25-1; j_call: TRBJ1-1; d_call: -; clone_size: -
cdr3_aa: CSVNIGDSGANVLTF; cdr3_nt: TGCAGCGTTAATATCGGGGACTCTGGGGCCAACGTCCTGACTTTC; v_call: TRBV29-1; j_call: TRBJ2-6; d_call: -; clone_size: few
cdr3_aa: CAWRGPPNRASNYGYTF; cdr3_nt: TGTGCCTGGAGAGGTCCCCCTAACAGGGCTTCTAACTATGGCTACACCTTC; v_call: TRBV30; j_call: TRBJ1-2; d_call: -; clone_size: -
cdr3_aa: CAWTASNTGELFF; cdr3_nt: TGTGCCTGGACGGCCTCCAACACCGGGGAGCTGTTTTTT; v_call: TRBV30; j_call: TRBJ2-2; d_call: -; clone_size: few
cdr3_aa: CASSFQGARTEAFF; cdr3_nt: TGCGCCAGCAGCTTCCAGGGGGCGCGGACTGAAGCTTTCTTT; v_call: TRBV5-1; j_call: TRBJ1-1; d_call: TRBD1; clone_size: few
cdr3_aa: CASSLARWGEQYF; cdr3_nt: TGTGCCAGCAGCTTAGCTCGATGGGGAGAGCAGTACTTC; v_call: TRBV7-2; j_call: TRBJ2-7; d_call: -; clone_size: -
cdr3_aa: CSAEGRETQYF; cdr3_nt: TGCAGTGCTGAGGGTAGAGAGACCCAGTACTTC; v_call: TRBV20-1; j_call: TRBJ2-5; d_call: -; clone_size: few
cdr3_aa: CASSSAGQGGTEAFF; cdr3_nt: TGCGCCAGCAGCTCGGCCGGACAGGGAGGTACTGAAGCTTTCTTT; v_call: TRBV5-1; j_call: TRBJ1-1; d_call: TRBD1; clone_size: -
cdr3_aa: CASSYQGDSFGYTF; cdr3_nt: TGTGCCAGCTCCTACCAGGGGGACAGCTTTGGCTACACCTTC; v_call: TRBV18; j_call: TRBJ1-2; d_call: TRBD1; clone_size: -
cdr3_aa: CASRSGQGVNGYTF; cdr3_nt: TGTGCCAGCAGAAGCGGACAGGGGGTAAATGGCTACACCTTC; v_call: TRBV6-6; j_call: TRBJ1-2; d_call: TRBD1; clone_size: -
cdr3_aa: CASSRRGRESYEQYF; cdr3_nt: TGTGCCAGCAGCCGTAGGGGGCGAGAATCCTACGAGCAGTACTTC; v_call: TRBV9; j_call: TRBJ2-7; d_call: TRBD1; clone_size: -
cdr3_aa: CASSQDFELPQETQYF; cdr3_nt: TGCGCCAGCAGCCAAGACTTTGAGCTACCCCAAGAGACCCAGTACTTC; v_call: TRBV4-1; j_call: TRBJ2-5; d_call: -; clone_size: once
cdr3_aa: CASRATGRPNYGYTF; cdr3_nt: TGTGCCAGCAGGGCAACAGGGCGTCCTAACTATGGCTACACCTTC; v_call: TRBV25-1; j_call: TRBJ1-2; d_call: -; clone_size: -
cdr3_aa: CASSYRDRYEQFF; cdr3_nt: TGTGCCAGCAGTTACAGGGATCGCTACGAGCAGTTCTTC; v_call: TRBV6-6; j_call: TRBJ2-1; d_call: -; clone_size: few
cdr3_aa: CASSQVGQKVEAFF; cdr3_nt: TGCGCCAGCAGCCAAGTAGGACAGAAAGTTGAAGCTTTCTTT; v_call: TRBV4-1; j_call: TRBJ1-1; d_call: -; clone_size: -
cdr3_aa: CASREGTEAFF; cdr3_nt: TGTGCCAGCAGGGAGGGTACTGAAGCTTTCTTT; v_call: TRBV6-5; j_call: TRBJ1-1; d_call: -; clone_size: -
cdr3_aa: CATRQGNEQFF; cdr3_nt: TGTGCCACCCGGCAAGGAAATGAGCAGTTCTTC; v_call: TRBV2; j_call: TRBJ2-1; d_call: -; clone_size: -
cdr3_aa: CASSPWMNTEAFF; cdr3_nt: TGTGCCAGCAGCCCATGGATGAACACTGAAGCTTTCTTT; v_call: TRBV5-6; j_call: TRBJ1-1; d_call: -; clone_size: once
cdr3_aa: CSVRPGNNEQFF; cdr3_nt: TGCAGCGTCCGCCCGGGTAACAATGAGCAGTTCTTC; v_call: TRBV29-1; j_call: TRBJ2-1; d_call: -; clone_size: -
cdr3_aa: CASRLGGDFPYEQYF; cdr3_nt: TGTGCCAGCCGGTTAGGCGGGGATTTCCCCTACGAGCAGTACTTC; v_call: TRBV2; j_call: TRBJ2-7; d_call: -; clone_size: -
cdr3_aa: CASSQLWGMNTEAFF; cdr3_nt: TGCGCCAGCAGCCAACTCTGGGGCATGAACACTGAAGCTTTCTTT; v_call: TRBV4-3; j_call: TRBJ1-1; d_call: -; clone_size: -
cdr3_aa: CASSPLQLHSTNEKLFF; cdr3_nt: TGCGCCAGCAGCCCCTTACAGCTCCACTCAACTAATGAAAAACTGTTTTTT; v_call: TRBV5-1; j_call: TRBJ1-4; d_call: -; clone_size: -
cdr3_aa: CASGITGGNTGELFF; cdr3_nt: TGCGCCAGCGGGATAACAGGGGGCAACACCGGGGAGCTGTTTTTT; v_call: TRBV5-1; j_call: TRBJ2-2; d_call: TRBD1; clone_size: few
cdr3_aa: CASGFGDSPLHF; cdr3_nt: TGTGCCTCGGGCTTTGGGGATTCACCCCTCCACTTT; v_call: TRBV30; j_call: TRBJ1-6; d_call: -; clone_size: -
cdr3_aa: CASSYGDRYNEQFF; cdr3_nt: TGTGCCAGCAGTTACGGGGACAGGTACAATGAGCAGTTCTTC; v_call: TRBV6-5; j_call: TRBJ2-1; d_call: TRBD1; clone_size: few
cdr3_aa: CASSLGQGAGNEQFF; cdr3_nt: TGTGCCAGCAGCTTGGGGCAGGGGGCGGGCAATGAGCAGTTCTTC; v_call: TRBV11-2; j_call: TRBJ2-1; d_call: TRBD1; clone_size: -
cdr3_aa: CSVAVRYRWAFF; cdr3_nt: TGCAGCGTTGCCGTCAGGTACAGGTGGGCTTTCTTT; v_call: TRBV29-1; j_call: TRBJ1-1; d_call: -; clone_size: few
cdr3_aa: CAIKDEGRYEQYF; cdr3_nt: TGTGCCATCAAGGATGAGGGGCGATACGAGCAGTACTTC; v_call: TRBV10-3; j_call: TRBJ2-7; d_call: -; clone_size: few
cdr3_aa: CAISPTSGGDNEQFF; cdr3_nt: TGTGCCATCAGCCCTACTAGCGGGGGGGACAATGAGCAGTTCTTC; v_call: TRBV10-3; j_call: TRBJ2-1; d_call: TRBD2; clone_size: -
cdr3_aa: CASSQGTNYGYTF; cdr3_nt: TGTGCCAGCAGCCAGGGAACCAACTATGGCTACACCTTC; v_call: TRBV6-5; j_call: TRBJ1-2; d_call: -; clone_size: few
cdr3_aa: CASSIISGGSYKQYF; cdr3_nt: TGTGCCAGTAGTATAATCTCGGGGGGCTCCTACAAGCAGTACTTC; v_call: TRBV19; j_call: TRBJ2-7; d_call: -; clone_size: -
cdr3_aa: CAWRDRGPSGYTF; cdr3_nt: TGTGCCTGGAGGGACAGGGGCCCAAGTGGCTACACCTTC; v_call: TRBV30; j_call: TRBJ1-2; d_call: TRBD1; clone_size: -
cdr3_aa: CAWSVRRGTQTF; cdr3_nt: TGTGCCTGGAGTGTAAGAAGGGGGACACAGACTTTC; v_call: TRBV30; j_call: TRBJ1-2; d_call: -; clone_size: -
cdr3_aa: CSVEARQGFTEAFF; cdr3_nt: TGCAGCGTTGAAGCTCGACAGGGGTTCACTGAAGCTTTCTTT; v_call: TRBV29-1; j_call: TRBJ1-1; d_call: TRBD1; clone_size: few
cdr3_aa: CASGFDSLQETQYF; cdr3_nt: TGTGCTAGTGGTTTCGACAGCCTCCAAGAGACCCAGTACTTC; v_call: TRBV12-5; j_call: TRBJ2-5; d_call: -; clone_size: -
cdr3_aa: CASSVAQSAYGYTF; cdr3_nt: TGTGCCAGCAGTGTGGCCCAATCGGCATATGGCTACACCTTC; v_call: TRBV28; j_call: TRBJ1-2; d_call: -; clone_size: -
cdr3_aa: CASTRTSGEYNEQFF; cdr3_nt: TGTGCCAGCACGCGGACTAGCGGGGAATACAATGAGCAGTTCTTC; v_call: TRBV2; j_call: TRBJ2-1; d_call: TRBD2; clone_size: -
cdr3_aa: CASSVVPPSGGAGEQFF; cdr3_nt: TGTGCCAGCAGCGTAGTCCCGCCTAGCGGGGGGGCTGGTGAGCAGTTCTTC; v_call: TRBV9; j_call: TRBJ2-1; d_call: TRBD2; clone_size: -